This T cell receptor beta chain derives from a study of T cell responses to AZD1222 COVID-19 vaccine (TCRdb year 2021). Regarding the complete study: AZD1222 recipients whose second dose came at about 4 weeks and those whose second dose came at about 12 weeks were combined into one group, since spike-specific TCR depth and breadth did not differ between the two schedules. TCR sequencing covered roughly 230 trial participants: roughly 200 given two doses of AZD1222 and 26 given two doses of MenACWY control vaccine. Enrollment into the trials was organized by age into subgroups of 18-55, 56-69 and 70-plus years, and those subgroups contained roughly 140, 27 and 60 TCR-sequenced participants, respectively. Beyond this particular receptor, the publication reports: Most participants were white British and females outnumbered males, and the authors suggested that clonal diversity may have been underestimated. After two AZD1222 doses, both the breadth and the depth of spike-specific TCRs were significantly higher than at day 0 and than in MenACWY recipients. Conclusions about previously exposed vaccinees are limited, since just 6 or 7 AZD1222 recipients were seropositive for SARS-CoV-2 at baseline. In the small 56-69-year group, the increase in depth fell short of significance, most likely because of low power. The whole spike protein was spanned by vaccine-associated CD4 TCRs, and dominant responses were seen in regions 160-218 and 743-854. Because no day 14 peak-response samples were available, repertoires were characterized only after the peak T cell response. Nearly half of unique spike-specific TCRs reportedly recognized epitopes outside regions mutated in the B.1.351 and B.1.1.7 variants.

V gives up 6 bases and J gives up 3 bases, and the segment between their germline ends measures 6 bases. CDR1 LNHDA and CDR2 SQIVND were looked up in the germline V gene (reference sequence). CDR3 length: 12 amino acids, cysteine to phenylalanine. Only the CDR3 part of the read is kept: 36 bases, read in frame from the first base. The intended sense of this specimen's time point label: baseline before first vaccination. Vaccinee samples came from UK trials COV001 and COV002, including a single-blind randomized controlled phase 2/3 trial of AZD1222 (ChAdOx1 nCoV-19) in healthy adults. For TCRbeta chain sequencing, PBMC samples were collected from trial participants at day 0 and at day 28 after the second dose. Worth noting for this clone: The specificity of this receptor is unknown. Base qualities are not recorded, but no much larger clone differs from it by a single base.

The CDR3 regions of human TCRbeta chains were analyzed by immunosequencing. Concerning the study's data processing: TCRs in the repertoires were compared against a reference library of SARS-CoV-2-specific TCRs that had been generated with the MIRA antigen-specificity platform. Breadth meant the fraction of unique TCRs that were SARS-CoV-2-associated, whereas depth meant the fraction of total T cells that were SARS-CoV-2-associated. Using the MIRA data, each spike-specific TCR was assigned both to the spike region to which the TCR was reactive and to a CD4 or CD8 class. Log10-transformed breadth and depth values were compared by one-way ANOVA with Sidak's multiple comparisons tests. TCRdb re-hosts the immuneACCESS table, in-frame sequences only. Its copies lack some clones; in the studies checked, an unresolved V gene accounts for under half of them, and the cause for the rest is not known. V, J and clone size are those of that table, while D and trimming were read from the DNA. For this sample the table gives approximately 180,000 clones, of which 87% were detected only once. The ten most abundant clones make up 2.6% of the sample.

The TCR sequence derives from an adult in good health. This specimen was peripheral blood, taken on day 0 of AZD1222 vaccination. The chain is encoded by TRBV19 joined to TRBJ1-5; the D gene assignment is ambiguous. The CDR3 region reads CASRTYNQPQHF. The sequenced DNA: TGTGCCAGTAGAACTTACAATCAGCCCCAGCATTTT. Full variable domain (CDR3 extended with the reference TRBV19 and TRBJ1-5 proteins): DGGITQSPKYLFRKEGQNVTLSCEQNLNHDAMYWYRQDPGQGLRLIYYSQIVNDFQKGDIAEGYSVSREKKESFPLTVTSAQKNPTAFYLCASRTYNQPQHFGDGTRLSIL.